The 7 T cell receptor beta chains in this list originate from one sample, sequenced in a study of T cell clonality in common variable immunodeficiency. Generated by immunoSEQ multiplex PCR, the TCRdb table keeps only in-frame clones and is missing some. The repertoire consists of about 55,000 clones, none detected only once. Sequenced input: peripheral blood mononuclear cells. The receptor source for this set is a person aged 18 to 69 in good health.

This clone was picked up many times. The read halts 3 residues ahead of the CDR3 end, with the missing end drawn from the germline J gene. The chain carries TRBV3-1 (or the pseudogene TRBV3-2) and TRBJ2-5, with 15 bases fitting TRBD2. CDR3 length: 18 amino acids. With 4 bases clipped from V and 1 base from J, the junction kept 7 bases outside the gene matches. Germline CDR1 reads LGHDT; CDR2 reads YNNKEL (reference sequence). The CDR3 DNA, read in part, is TGTGCCAGCAGCCGGACTAGCGGGAGGGCCTTAGTCCAAGAGACC. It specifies CASSRTSGRALVQET. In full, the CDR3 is CASSRTSGRALVQETQYF.

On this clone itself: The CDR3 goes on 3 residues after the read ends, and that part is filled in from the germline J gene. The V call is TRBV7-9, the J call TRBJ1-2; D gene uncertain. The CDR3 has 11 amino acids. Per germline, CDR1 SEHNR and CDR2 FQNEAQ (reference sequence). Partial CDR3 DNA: TGTGCCAGCGACTCGTACAATGAC. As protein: CASDSYND. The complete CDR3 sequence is CASDSYNDYTF.

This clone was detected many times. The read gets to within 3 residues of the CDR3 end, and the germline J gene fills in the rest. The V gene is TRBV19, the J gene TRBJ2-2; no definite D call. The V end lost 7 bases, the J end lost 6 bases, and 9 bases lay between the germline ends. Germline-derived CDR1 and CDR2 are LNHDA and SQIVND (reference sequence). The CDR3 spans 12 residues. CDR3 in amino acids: CASTRSAGELFF. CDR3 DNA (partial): TGTGCCAGTACTCGGAGCGCCGGGGAG. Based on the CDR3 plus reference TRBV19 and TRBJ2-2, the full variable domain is DGGITQSPKYLFRKEGQNVTLSCEQNLNHDAMYWYRQDPGQGLRLIYYSQIVNDFQKGDIAEGYSVSREKKESFPLTVTSAQKNPTAFYLCASTRSAGELFFGEGSRLTVL.

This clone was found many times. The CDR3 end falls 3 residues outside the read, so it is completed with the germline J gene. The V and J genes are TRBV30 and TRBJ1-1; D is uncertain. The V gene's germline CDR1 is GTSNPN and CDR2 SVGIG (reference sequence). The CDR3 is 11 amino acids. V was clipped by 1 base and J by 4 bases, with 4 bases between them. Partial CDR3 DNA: TGTGCCTGGAGTGACAGCACTGAA. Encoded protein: CAWSDSTE. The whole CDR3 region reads CAWSDSTEAFF.

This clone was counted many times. CDR3 DNA, as far as it was read: TGCAGTGCTAGCAGTCAGGGGTACGGC. Amino acids: CSASSQGYG. The full CDR3 reads CSASSQGYGYTF. This rearrangement joins TRBV20-1 to TRBJ1-2; possible D gene TRBD1, 6 bases. The read falls 3 residues short of the CDR3 end, and the missing part is taken from the germline J gene. CDR3 length: 12 residues. Germline values: CDR1 DFQATT, CDR2 SNEGSKA (reference sequence).

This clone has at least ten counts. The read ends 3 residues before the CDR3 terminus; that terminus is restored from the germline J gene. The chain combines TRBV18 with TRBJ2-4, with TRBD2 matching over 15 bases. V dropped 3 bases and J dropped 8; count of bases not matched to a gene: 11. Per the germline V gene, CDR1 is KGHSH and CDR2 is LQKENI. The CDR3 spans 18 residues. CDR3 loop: CASSPILGLAGGQDIQYF. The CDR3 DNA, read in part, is TGTGCCAGCTCACCCATCCTCGGACTAGCGGGGGGGCAGGACATT.

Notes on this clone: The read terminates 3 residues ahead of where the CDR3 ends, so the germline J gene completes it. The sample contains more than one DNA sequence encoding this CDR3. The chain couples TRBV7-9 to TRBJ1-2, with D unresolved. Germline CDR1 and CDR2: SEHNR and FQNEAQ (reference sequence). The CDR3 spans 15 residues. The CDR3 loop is CASSPRTSGSNDYTF. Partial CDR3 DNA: TGTGCCAGCAGCCCCCGGACTAGCGGTAGCAATGAC.